This entry lists 4 T cell receptor beta chains sequenced from one sample in a study of blood T cells in healthy people across ages. Then a second PCR, running roughly 7 to 11 cycles, was carried out with a sample-barcoded 5' primer and a J-beta primer mix. Each CDR3 protein is one row after TCRdb ran MiXCR on the 5' RACE reads. This sample has about 1,400,000 distinct CDR3 sequences, with around 39% found just once. Sample: blood. The receptors were gathered from a woman between 18 and 30 years old in good health.

The J gene is TRBJ2-5, the V gene TRBV25-1, with 8 bases that match TRBD1. Germline V lookup: CDR1 MGHDK, CDR2 SYGVNS. The CDR3 sequence is 10 residues long. The V and J ends lost 4 bases and 11 bases, in that order; junction bases with no gene match: 0. CDR3 DNA: TGTGCCAGCAGTGGGACAGGGCAGTACTTC. Amino acids: CASSGTGQYF.

This clonotype was seen a handful of times. This chain connects TRBV5-1 to TRBJ2-7; no clear D gene. Germline values: CDR1 SGHRS, CDR2 YFSETQ. This CDR3 is built from 16 residues. With 3 bases removed from V and 2 bases from J, the gap between germline ends came to 18 bases. For the CDR3, the DNA is TGCGCCAGCAGCTACGGAGCGCTAGATAGACCCTACGAGCAGTACTTC. The encoded protein is CASSYGALDRPYEQYF.

The sample holds a few counts of this clonotype. The chain uses TRBV7-2 and TRBJ2-1; a possible D gene is TRBD2 (6 bases). The CDR3 contains 12 residues. Germline values: CDR1 SGHTA, CDR2 FQGNSA. V was cut by 6 bases and J by 11 bases, with 14 bases left in between. The CDR3 here is CASSPQGLQQFF. In nucleotides, the CDR3 is TGTGCCAGCAGTCCCCAGGGACTCCAGCAGTTCTTC. The full variable domain, with the rest looked up from reference TRBV7-2 and TRBJ2-1, is GAGVSQSPSNKVTEKGKDVELRCDPISGHTALYWYRQSLGQGLEFLIYFQGNSAPDKSGLPSDRFSAERTGGSVSTLTIQRTQQEDSAVYLCASSPQGLQQFFGPGTRLTVL.

This clonotype was counted a few times. V is TRBV20-1 and J is TRBJ2-1, with 9 bases aligning to TRBD2. The CDR3 contains 15 residues. After removal of 6 bases from V and 8 bases from J, the junction contained 14 bases not matched to a gene. CDR1 and CDR2 from the germline V gene are DFQATT and SNEGSKA (reference sequence). CDR3 residues: CSAPKGSGRVDEQFF. DNA of the CDR3: TGCAGTGCCCCTAAGGGTAGCGGGAGAGTCGATGAGCAGTTCTTC.